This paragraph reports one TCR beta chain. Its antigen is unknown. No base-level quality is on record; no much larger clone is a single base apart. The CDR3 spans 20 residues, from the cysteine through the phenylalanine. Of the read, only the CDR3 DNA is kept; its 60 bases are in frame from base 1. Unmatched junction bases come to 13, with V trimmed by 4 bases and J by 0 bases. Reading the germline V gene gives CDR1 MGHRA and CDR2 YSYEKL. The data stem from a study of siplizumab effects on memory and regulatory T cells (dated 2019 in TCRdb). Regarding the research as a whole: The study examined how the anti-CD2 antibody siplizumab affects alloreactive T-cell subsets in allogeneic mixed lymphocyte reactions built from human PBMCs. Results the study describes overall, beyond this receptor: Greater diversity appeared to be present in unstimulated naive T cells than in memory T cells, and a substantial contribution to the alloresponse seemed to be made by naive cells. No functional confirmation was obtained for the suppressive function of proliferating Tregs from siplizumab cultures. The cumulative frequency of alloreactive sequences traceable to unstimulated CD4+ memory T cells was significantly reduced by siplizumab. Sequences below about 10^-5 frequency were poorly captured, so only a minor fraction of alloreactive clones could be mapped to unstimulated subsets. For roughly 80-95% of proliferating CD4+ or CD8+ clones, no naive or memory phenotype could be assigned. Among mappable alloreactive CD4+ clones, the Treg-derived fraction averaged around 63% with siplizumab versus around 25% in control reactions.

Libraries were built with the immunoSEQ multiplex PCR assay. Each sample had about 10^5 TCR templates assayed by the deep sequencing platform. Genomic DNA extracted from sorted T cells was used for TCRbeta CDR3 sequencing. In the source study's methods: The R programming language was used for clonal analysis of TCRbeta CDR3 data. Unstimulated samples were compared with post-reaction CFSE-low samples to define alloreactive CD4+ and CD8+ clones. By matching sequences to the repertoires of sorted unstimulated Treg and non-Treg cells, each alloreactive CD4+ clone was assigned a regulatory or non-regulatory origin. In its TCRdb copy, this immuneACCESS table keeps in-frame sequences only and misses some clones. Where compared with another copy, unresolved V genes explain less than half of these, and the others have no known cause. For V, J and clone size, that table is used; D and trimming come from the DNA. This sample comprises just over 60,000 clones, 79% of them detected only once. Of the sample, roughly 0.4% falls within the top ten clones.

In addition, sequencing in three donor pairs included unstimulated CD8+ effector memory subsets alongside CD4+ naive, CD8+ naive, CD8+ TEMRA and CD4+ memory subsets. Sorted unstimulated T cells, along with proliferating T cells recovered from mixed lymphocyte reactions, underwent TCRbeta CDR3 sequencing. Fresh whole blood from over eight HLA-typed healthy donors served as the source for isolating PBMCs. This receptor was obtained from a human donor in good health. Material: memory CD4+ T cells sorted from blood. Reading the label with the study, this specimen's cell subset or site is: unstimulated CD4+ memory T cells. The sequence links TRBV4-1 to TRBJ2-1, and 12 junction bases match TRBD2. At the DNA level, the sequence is TGCGCCAGCAGCCCCAGCAAGCCTAGCGGGGGGGCCTTCTCCTACAATGAGCAGTTCTTC. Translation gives CASSPSKPSGGAFSYNEQFF.